These 20 T cell receptor beta chains were all obtained from the same sample, sequenced in a study of T cells after yellow fever vaccination. TCRdb reanalysed the 5' RACE reads using MiXCR and keeps one entry per CDR3 protein. The table includes 610,000 or so distinct CDR3 sequences, 10% to 15% detected once. Here the sequenced sample was PBMCs, taken on the day of the yellow fever booster vaccination. These receptor sequences come from a man under 40 who received the YFV17D yellow fever vaccine.

This clonotype was found a few times. The rearrangement links TRBV7-2 to TRBJ1-5, with unresolved D. Trimming took off 2 bases at V and 4 bases at J, with 9 bases between the two ends. This CDR3 is built from 14 residues. Germline CDR1 SGHTA, CDR2 FQGNSA. The chain's CDR3 is CASSLNLGNQPQHF. CDR3 DNA: TGTGCCAGCAGCTTAAATCTTGGGAATCAGCCCCAGCATTTT.

The CDR3 loop reads CASSQDKGRGGTGELFF. The CDR3 region has the DNA TGTGCCAGCAGCCAAGATAAGGGTCGGGGGGGAACCGGGGAGCTGTTTTTT. This chain uses TRBV4-2 with TRBJ2-2, with TRBD2 identical over 8 bases. The CDR3 consists of 17 residues. CDR1 is LGHNA, CDR2 YNFKEQ, per germline. V gave up 0 bases and J gave up 5 bases; unmatched junction bases: 8.

This chain joins TRBV9 and TRBJ2-2, with D possibly being TRBD2 (6 bases). Germline assignment: CDR1 SGDLS and CDR2 YYNGEE. The germline V and J ends were trimmed by 0 bases and 3 bases, with 12 bases remaining between them. CDR3 length equals 16 residues. Here the CDR3 DNA reads TGTGCCAGCAGCGTAGCGGGAGCTCGGGACACCGGGGAGCTGTTTTTT. This sequence encodes CASSVAGARDTGELFF.

The chain combines TRBV7-2 with TRBJ2-3, with D possibly being TRBD2 (6 bases). V was shortened by 1 base and J by 3 bases, with 11 bases between the two germline ends. Germline CDR1 SGHTA, CDR2 FQGNSA. The CDR3 contains 15 residues. Written as DNA, the CDR3 is TGTGCCAGCAGCTTAGGCGGGACCATTACAGATACGCAGTATTTT. This encodes CASSLGGTITDTQYF.

This clonotype was counted a few times. V and J are TRBV6-5 and TRBJ1-1, with no clear D. From germline, CDR1 is MNHEY and CDR2 SVGAGI. The CDR3 length is 13 residues. V lost 0 bases and J 4 bases, leaving 6 bases between the germline ends. The CDR3 reads CASSYSWGTEAFF. In nucleotides, the CDR3 is TGTGCCAGCAGTTACTCTTGGGGCACTGAAGCTTTCTTT.

The V call is TRBV7-2, the J call TRBJ2-5, with D tentatively TRBD1 (5 bases). This CDR3 has 14 amino acids. The germline V and J ends were trimmed by 6 bases and 0 bases, with 11 bases remaining between them. In germline, CDR1 is SGHTA, CDR2 FQGNSA. CDR3 loop: CASRRDRYQETQYF. DNA of the CDR3: TGTGCCAGCAGGAGAGACAGATACCAAGAGACCCAGTACTTC.

This sequence joins TRBV20-1 and TRBJ2-2, with 8 bases that match TRBD2. The CDR3 has 15 amino acids. CDR1 and CDR2 from the germline V gene are DFQATT and SNEGSKA (reference sequence). Unmatched junction bases numbered 5, after V lost 0 bases and J lost 5 bases. The CDR3 sequence: CSAREGGRTTGELFF. The CDR3 DNA sequence: TGCAGTGCTAGAGAAGGCGGGAGGACTACCGGGGAGCTGTTTTTT.

The rearrangement uses TRBV20-1 and TRBJ1-1; D unclear. CDR3 size: 13 residues. Trimming removed 1 base at V and 1 base at J, with 7 bases between. Germline CDR1 reads DFQATT; CDR2 reads SNEGSKA (reference sequence). The CDR3 bases are TGCAGTGCTAGAGCACACAAGAACACTGAAGCTTTCTTT. As protein: CSARAHKNTEAFF.

In this sample, this clonotype turned up many times. The rearrangement joins TRBV5-1 to TRBJ1-5; 9 nucleotides agree with TRBD1. This CDR3 contains 18 residues. The J segment lost 2 bases and the V segment lost 2 bases, leaving 11 bases of the junction unmatched. The V gene's germline CDR1 is SGHRS and CDR2 YFSETQ. CDR3 nucleotides: TGCGCCAGCAGCTTATACCCCGGGACAGGGTCTCGCAATCAGCCCCAGCATTTT. Translation: CASSLYPGTGSRNQPQHF.

There are many counts of this clonotype. The rearrangement joins TRBV7-9 to TRBJ2-3, with D perhaps matching TRBD1 (5 bases). Deletions cut 5 bases from V and 2 bases from J, with 17 bases between. From germline, CDR1 is SEHNR and CDR2 FQNEAQ (reference sequence). This CDR3 has 16 amino acids. CDR3 residues: CASSPEDIWITDTQYF. The CDR3 nucleotides are TGTGCCAGCAGCCCTGAGGACATTTGGATCACAGATACGCAGTATTTT.

This clonotype was seen more than once but under ten times. The gene calls are TRBV7-2 and TRBJ2-5; TRBD2 matches at 7 bases. Trimming at V came to 4 bases and at J to 5 bases, leaving 7 bases not matched to a gene. This CDR3 is built from 14 residues. In germline, CDR1 is SGHTA, CDR2 FQGNSA. The CDR3 region has the DNA TGTGCCAGCAGCTCCCCGACTAGCAGGGAGACCCAGTACTTC. It encodes CASSSPTSRETQYF.

The chain combines TRBV3-1 with TRBJ2-1; TRBD2 might be the D (6 bases). Germline CDR1 LGHDT, CDR2 YNNKEL (reference sequence). Between the trimmed V and J ends, which lost 11 bases and 7 bases, there was a span of 33 bases. CDR3 length: 18 amino acids. The CDR3 is CASCNLTGLSSKLNEQFF. The CDR3 DNA sequence: TGTGCCTCCTGCAACTTAACGGGACTCTCTTCTAAGTTGAATGAGCAGTTCTTC.

This clonotype was found a few times. The genes are TRBV7-9 and TRBJ2-5, with 9 bases lining up with TRBD1. V was pared by 5 bases and J by 7 bases, with 17 bases of the junction left unmatched. The germline V gene encodes CDR1 SEHNR and CDR2 FQNEAQ (reference sequence). CDR3 length equals 17 residues. The CDR3 region has the DNA TGTGCCAGCAGCCAAGCTGAGGGACAGGGACGCTTGTTGACCCAGTACTTC. Translation: CASSQAEGQGRLLTQYF.

The rearrangement joins TRBV6-5 to TRBJ1-1; perhaps TRBD1 as D (5 bases). The germline CDR1 and CDR2 sequences are MNHEY and SVGAGI. The V end lost 4 bases, the J end lost 1 base, and 10 bases lay between the germline ends. CDR3 size: 14 residues. Here the CDR3 DNA reads TGTGCCAGCAGTTCCCGGGGCGAGAACACTGAAGCTTTCTTT. Translating it yields CASSSRGENTEAFF.

The J gene is TRBJ2-6, the V gene TRBV5-1, with D possibly being TRBD1 (6 bases). Germline V gene data show CDR1 as SGHRS and CDR2 as YFSETQ. The CDR3 is 15 residues long. V was pared by 4 bases and J by 4 bases, with 12 bases between. CDR3 nucleotide sequence: TGCGCCAGCAGCAGGGACAACACCGGGGCCAACGTCCTGACTTTC. It specifies CASSRDNTGANVLTF.

V usage is TRBV19 and J usage is TRBJ2-3; no reliable D call. Germline CDR1 is LNHDA and CDR2 is SQIVND (reference sequence). The length of the CDR3 is 15 residues. Trimming took off 4 bases at V and 0 bases at J, with 11 bases between the two ends. The CDR3 spells CASSTEAISTDTQYF. The CDR3, as DNA: TGTGCCAGTAGTACCGAGGCTATTAGCACAGATACGCAGTATTTT.

In its sample, this clonotype was seen a few times. The V and J genes are TRBV6-5 and TRBJ2-1, with 9 bases lining up with TRBD2. Germline assignment: CDR1 MNHEY and CDR2 SVGAGI. The CDR3 loop spans 15 amino acids. Trimming at V came to 4 bases and at J to 7 bases, leaving 8 bases not matched to a gene. The CDR3 sequence is CASSSPGLARNEQFF. Here the CDR3 DNA reads TGTGCCAGCAGTTCCCCGGGACTAGCAAGAAATGAGCAGTTCTTC.

The J gene is TRBJ2-7, the V gene TRBV19, with 9 bases matching TRBD1. Germline CDR1 LNHDA, CDR2 SQIVND (reference sequence). V dropped 5 bases and J dropped 3; count of bases not matched to a gene: 11. The CDR3 sequence is 16 residues long. The chain's CDR3 is CASSPITGGVSYEQYF. DNA of the CDR3: TGTGCCAGTAGTCCCATCACAGGGGGCGTTAGCTACGAGCAGTACTTC.

This clonotype has a handful of counts. The genes are TRBV7-2 and TRBJ1-6, with D tentatively TRBD1 (6 bases). The V end lost 4 bases, the J end lost 5 bases, and 15 bases lay between the germline ends. Germline V gene data show CDR1 as SGHTA and CDR2 as FQGNSA. The CDR3 has 16 residues. CDR3: CASSSQGSRNNSPLHF. CDR3 coding DNA: TGTGCCAGCAGCTCACAGGGCTCCCGAAATAATTCACCCCTCCACTTT.

The gene calls are TRBV11-2 and TRBJ1-2; 7 positions agree with TRBD1. This CDR3 has 13 residues. The V gene end was trimmed by 5 bases and the J gene end by 7 bases; junction bases not matched to a gene: 7. Germline V gene lookup returns CDR1 SGHAT and CDR2 FQNNGV. The chain's CDR3 is CASSENRGTGYTF. The CDR3 DNA follows: TGTGCCAGCAGCGAGAACAGGGGTACTGGCTACACCTTC.